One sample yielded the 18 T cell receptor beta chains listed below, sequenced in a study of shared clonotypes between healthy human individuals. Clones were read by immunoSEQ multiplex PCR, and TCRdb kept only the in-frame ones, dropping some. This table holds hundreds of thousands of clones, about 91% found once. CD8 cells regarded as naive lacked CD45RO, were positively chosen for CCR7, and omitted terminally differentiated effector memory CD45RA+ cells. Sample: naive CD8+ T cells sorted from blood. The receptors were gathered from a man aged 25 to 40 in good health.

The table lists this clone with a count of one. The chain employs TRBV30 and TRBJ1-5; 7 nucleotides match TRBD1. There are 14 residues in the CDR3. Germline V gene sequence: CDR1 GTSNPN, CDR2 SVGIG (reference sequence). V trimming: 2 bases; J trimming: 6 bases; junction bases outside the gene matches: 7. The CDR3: CAWSLQGSGQPQHF. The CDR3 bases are TGTGCCTGGAGTTTACAGGGGAGCGGTCAGCCCCAGCATTTT.

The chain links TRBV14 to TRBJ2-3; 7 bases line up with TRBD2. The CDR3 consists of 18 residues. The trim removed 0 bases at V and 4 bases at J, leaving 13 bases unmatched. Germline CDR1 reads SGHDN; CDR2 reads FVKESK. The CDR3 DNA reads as TGTGCCAGCAGCCAAGATGGGAATTTGTGGGAGGGGCCAGATACGCAGTATTTT. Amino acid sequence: CASSQDGNLWEGPDTQYF.

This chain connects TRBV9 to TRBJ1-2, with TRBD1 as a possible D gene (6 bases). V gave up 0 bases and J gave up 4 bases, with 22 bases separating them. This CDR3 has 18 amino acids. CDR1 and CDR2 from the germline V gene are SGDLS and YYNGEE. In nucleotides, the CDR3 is TGTGCCAGCAGCGTAGCCCAATCCGTTTCCGGGACACCCTATGGCTACACCTTC. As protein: CASSVAQSVSGTPYGYTF.

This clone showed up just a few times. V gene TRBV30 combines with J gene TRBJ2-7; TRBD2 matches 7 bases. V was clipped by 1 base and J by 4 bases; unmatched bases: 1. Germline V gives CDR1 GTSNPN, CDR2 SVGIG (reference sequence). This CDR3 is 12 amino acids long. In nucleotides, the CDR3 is TGTGCCTGGAGTGGACTAGCATACGAGCAGTACTTC. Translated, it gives CAWSGLAYEQYF.

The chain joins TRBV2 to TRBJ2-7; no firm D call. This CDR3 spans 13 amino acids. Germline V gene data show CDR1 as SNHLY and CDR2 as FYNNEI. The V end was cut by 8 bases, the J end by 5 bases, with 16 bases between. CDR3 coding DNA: TGTGCCAGCCTGCCGGCAGTTTCGAACGAGCAGTACTTC. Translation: CASLPAVSNEQYF.

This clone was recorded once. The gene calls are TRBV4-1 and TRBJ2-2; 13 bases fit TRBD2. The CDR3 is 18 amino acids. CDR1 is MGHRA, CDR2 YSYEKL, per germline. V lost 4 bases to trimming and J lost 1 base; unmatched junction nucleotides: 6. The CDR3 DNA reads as TGCGCCAGCAGCCCCTCCGGACTAGCGGGAGTGAACACCGGGGAGCTGTTTTTT. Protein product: CASSPSGLAGVNTGELFF.

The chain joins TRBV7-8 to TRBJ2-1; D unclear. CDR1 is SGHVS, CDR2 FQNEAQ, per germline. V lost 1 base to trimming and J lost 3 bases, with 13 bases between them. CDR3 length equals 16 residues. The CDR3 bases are TGTGCCAGCAGCTTAGGTCAAGCCACATTCTACAATGAGCAGTTCTTC. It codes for CASSLGQATFYNEQFF.

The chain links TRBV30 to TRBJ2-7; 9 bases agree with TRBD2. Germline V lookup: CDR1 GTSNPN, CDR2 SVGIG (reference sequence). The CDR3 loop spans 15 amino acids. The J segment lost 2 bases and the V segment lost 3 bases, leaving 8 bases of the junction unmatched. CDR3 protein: CAWSHGLAGPYEQYF. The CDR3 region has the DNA TGTGCCTGGAGCCACGGGCTAGCGGGACCCTACGAGCAGTACTTC.

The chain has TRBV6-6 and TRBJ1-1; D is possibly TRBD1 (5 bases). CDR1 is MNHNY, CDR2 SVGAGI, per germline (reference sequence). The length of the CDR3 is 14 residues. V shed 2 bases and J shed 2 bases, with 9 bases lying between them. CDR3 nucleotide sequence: TGTGCCAGCAGTTACGGGGCAGGCAACACTGAAGCTTTCTTT. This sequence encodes CASSYGAGNTEAFF.

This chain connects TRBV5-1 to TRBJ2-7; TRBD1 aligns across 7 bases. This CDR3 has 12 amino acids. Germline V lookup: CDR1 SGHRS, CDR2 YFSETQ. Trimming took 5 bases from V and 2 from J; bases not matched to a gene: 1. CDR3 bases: TGCGCCAGCAGGGGACAGACCTACGAGCAGTACTTC. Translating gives CASRGQTYEQYF.

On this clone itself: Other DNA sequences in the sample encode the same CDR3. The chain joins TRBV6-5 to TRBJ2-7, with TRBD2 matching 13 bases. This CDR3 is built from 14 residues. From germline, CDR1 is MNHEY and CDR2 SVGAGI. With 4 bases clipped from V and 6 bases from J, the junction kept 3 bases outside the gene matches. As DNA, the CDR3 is TGTGCCAGCAGTTGGACTAGCGGGAGAGGCGAGCAGTACTTC. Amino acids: CASSWTSGRGEQYF.

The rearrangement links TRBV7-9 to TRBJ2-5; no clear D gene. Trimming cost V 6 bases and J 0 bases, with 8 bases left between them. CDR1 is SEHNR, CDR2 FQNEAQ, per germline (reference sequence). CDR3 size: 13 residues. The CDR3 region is CASSLSHQETQYF. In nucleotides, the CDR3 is TGTGCCAGCAGTCTCAGCCACCAAGAGACCCAGTACTTC.

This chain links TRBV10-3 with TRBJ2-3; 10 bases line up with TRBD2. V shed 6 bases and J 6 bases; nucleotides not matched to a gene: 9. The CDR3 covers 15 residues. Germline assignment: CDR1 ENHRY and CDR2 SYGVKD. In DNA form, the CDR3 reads TGTGCCATCAGGGGGTCTAGCGGGAGTGGCGATACGCAGTATTTT. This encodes CAIRGSSGSGDTQYF.

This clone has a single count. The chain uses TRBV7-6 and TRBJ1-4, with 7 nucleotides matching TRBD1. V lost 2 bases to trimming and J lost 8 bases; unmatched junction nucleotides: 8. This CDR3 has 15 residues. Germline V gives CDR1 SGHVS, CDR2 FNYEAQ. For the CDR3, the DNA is TGTGCCAGCAGCTTAATTAGGGGGCGGAGGGAAAAACTGTTTTTT. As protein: CASSLIRGRREKLFF.

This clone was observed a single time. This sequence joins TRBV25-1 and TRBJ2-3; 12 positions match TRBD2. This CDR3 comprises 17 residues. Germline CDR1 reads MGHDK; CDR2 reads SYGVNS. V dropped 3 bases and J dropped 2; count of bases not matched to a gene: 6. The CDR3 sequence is CASSDPTSGSDTDTQYF. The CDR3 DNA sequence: TGTGCCAGCAGTGACCCGACTAGCGGGAGCGACACAGATACGCAGTATTTT.

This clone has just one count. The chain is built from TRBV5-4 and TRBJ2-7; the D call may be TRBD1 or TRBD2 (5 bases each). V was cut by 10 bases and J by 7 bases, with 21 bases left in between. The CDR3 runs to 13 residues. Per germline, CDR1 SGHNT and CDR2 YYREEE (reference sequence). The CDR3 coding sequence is TGTGCCGTGCCGGGACGGGTGCTAGGAGAGCAGTACTTC. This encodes CAVPGRVLGEQYF.

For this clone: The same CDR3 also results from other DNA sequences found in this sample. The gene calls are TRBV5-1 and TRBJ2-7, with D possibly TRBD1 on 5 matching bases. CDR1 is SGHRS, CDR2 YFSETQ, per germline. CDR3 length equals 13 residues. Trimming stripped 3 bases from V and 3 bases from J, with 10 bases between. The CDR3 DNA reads TGCGCCAGCAGCTCAACAGGTATCTACGAGCAGTACTTC. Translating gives CASSSTGIYEQYF.

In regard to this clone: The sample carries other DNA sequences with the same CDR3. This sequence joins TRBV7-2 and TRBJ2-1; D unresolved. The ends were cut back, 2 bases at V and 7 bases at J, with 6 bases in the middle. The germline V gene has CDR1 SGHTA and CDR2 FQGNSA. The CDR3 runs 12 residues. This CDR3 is CASSLSGNEQFF. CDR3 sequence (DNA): TGTGCCAGCAGCTTATCAGGTAATGAGCAGTTCTTC. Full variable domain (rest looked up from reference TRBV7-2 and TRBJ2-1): GAGVSQSPSNKVTEKGKDVELRCDPISGHTALYWYRQSLGQGLEFLIYFQGNSAPDKSGLPSDRFSAERTGGSVSTLTIQRTQQEDSAVYLCASSLSGNEQFFGPGTRLTVL.